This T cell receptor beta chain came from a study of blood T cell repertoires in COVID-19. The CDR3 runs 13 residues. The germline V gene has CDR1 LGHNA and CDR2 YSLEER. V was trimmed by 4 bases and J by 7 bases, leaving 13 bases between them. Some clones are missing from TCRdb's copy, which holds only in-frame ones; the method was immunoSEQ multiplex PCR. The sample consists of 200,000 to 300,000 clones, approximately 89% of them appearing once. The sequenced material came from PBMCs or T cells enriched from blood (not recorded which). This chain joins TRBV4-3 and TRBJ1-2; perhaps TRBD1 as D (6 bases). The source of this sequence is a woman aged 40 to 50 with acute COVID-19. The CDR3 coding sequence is TGCGCCAGCAGCCGCGCCGGGACAACTGGCTACACCTTC. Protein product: CASSRAGTTGYTF.